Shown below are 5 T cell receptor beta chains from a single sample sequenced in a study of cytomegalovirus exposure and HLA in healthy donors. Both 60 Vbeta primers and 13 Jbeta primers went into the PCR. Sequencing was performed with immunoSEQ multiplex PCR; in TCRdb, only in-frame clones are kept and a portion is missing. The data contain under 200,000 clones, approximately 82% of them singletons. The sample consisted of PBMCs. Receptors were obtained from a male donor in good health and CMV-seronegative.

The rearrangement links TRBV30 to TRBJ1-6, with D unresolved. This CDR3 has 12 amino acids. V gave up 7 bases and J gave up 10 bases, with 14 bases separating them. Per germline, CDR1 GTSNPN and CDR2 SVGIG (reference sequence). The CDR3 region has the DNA TGTGCCTTTGGGCCGTTACGATCACCCCTCCACTTT. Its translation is CAFGPLRSPLHF.

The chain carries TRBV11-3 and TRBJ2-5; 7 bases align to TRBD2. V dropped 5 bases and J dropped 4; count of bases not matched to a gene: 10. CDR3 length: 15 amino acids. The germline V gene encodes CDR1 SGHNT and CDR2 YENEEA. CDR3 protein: CASSPGGGSGETQYF. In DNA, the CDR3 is TGTGCCAGCAGCCCCGGCGGGGGTTCAGGAGAGACCCAGTACTTC.

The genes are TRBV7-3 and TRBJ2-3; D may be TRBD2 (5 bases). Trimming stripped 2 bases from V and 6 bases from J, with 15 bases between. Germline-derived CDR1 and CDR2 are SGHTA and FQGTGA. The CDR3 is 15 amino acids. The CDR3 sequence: CASSLLAADLDTQYF. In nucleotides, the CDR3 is TGTGCCAGCAGCTTACTAGCTGCAGATCTGGATACGCAGTATTTT.

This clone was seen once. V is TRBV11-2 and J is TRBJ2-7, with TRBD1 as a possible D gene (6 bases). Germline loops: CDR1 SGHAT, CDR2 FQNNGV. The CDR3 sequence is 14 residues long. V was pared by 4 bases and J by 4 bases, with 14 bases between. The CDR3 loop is CASSYRRQEYEQYF. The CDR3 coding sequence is TGTGCCAGCAGCTACAGAAGACAGGAGTACGAGCAGTACTTC.

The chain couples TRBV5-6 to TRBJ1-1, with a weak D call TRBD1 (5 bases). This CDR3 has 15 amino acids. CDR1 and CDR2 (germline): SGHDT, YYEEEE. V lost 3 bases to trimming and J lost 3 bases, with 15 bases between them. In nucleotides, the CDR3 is TGTGCCAGCAGCTCCCGGCCCGGGGGGTACACTGAAGCTTTCTTT. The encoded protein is CASSSRPGGYTEAFF.